The rows below give T cell receptor beta chains drawn from one sample of a study of Ad26.COV2.S vaccination and SARS-CoV-2 variants. Generated by immunoSEQ multiplex PCR, the TCRdb table keeps only in-frame clones and is missing some. Among under 300,000 clones listed, about 83% were seen once. Here the sequenced sample was peripheral blood, taken in a trial of Ad26.COV2.S vaccine versus placebo. Receptor source: a person aged 18-65 years who received the Ad26.COV2.S COVID-19 vaccine or a placebo. The CDR3 runs from the conserved cysteine through the conserved F or W. The D gene is left open where the match is weak. The listing skips clone size in some rows; elsewhere it reads once, few, many or a size class.

v_call: TRBV19; j_call: TRBJ1-1; clone_size: .; d_call: TRBD1; cdr3_nt: TGTGCCAGTAGTCAAGGCATGGACAGGGCGCGCCAAGCTTTCTTT; cdr3_aa: CASSQGMDRARQAFF
v_call: TRBV4-1; j_call: TRBJ2-4; clone_size: .; d_call: TRBD1; cdr3_nt: TGCGCCAGCAGCCAATCTGACAGGGCCGAAGGTGTTGGAAACATTCAGTACTTC; cdr3_aa: CASSQSDRAEGVGNIQYF
v_call: TRBV30; j_call: TRBJ1-2; clone_size: .; d_call: TRBD1; cdr3_nt: TGTGCCTGGAGTGGTTGGAGGGACAGGGACGGCTACACCTTC; cdr3_aa: CAWSGWRDRDGYTF
v_call: TRBV7-9; j_call: TRBJ2-5; clone_size: few; d_call: TRBD2; cdr3_nt: TGTGCCAGCAGCTTAGTGGTGGTAGCGGGAGGTCTCCAAGAGACCCAGTACTTC; cdr3_aa: CASSLVVVAGGLQETQYF
v_call: TRBV27; j_call: TRBJ1-1; clone_size: .; d_call: .; cdr3_nt: TGTGCCAGCAGTTTGCACATGAACACTGAAGCTTTCTTT; cdr3_aa: CASSLHMNTEAFF
v_call: TRBV7-2; j_call: TRBJ2-1; clone_size: .; d_call: .; cdr3_nt: TGTGCCAGCAGCTCCTACTCCAGCAACAATGAGCAGTTCTTC; cdr3_aa: CASSSYSSNNEQFF
v_call: TRBV5-6; j_call: TRBJ1-4; clone_size: .; d_call: .; cdr3_nt: TGTGCCAGCAGCTTTACAGGGATGACGGCTAATGAAAAACTGTTTTTT; cdr3_aa: CASSFTGMTANEKLFF
v_call: TRBV5-1; j_call: TRBJ2-5; clone_size: .; d_call: .; cdr3_nt: TGCGCCAGCAGCCCCCGGGACCCACTTGGGGAGACCCAGTACTTC; cdr3_aa: CASSPRDPLGETQYF
v_call: TRBV21-1; j_call: TRBJ1-2; clone_size: once; d_call: .; cdr3_nt: TGTGCCAGCAGCCCCATTGGAGGTGAGGGCCCTAACGGCTATGGCTACACCTTC; cdr3_aa: CASSPIGGEGPNGYGYTF
v_call: TRBV7-9; j_call: TRBJ1-1; clone_size: .; d_call: .; cdr3_nt: TGTGCCAGCAGCCCCGGACGGTCTTCCACTGAAGCTTTCTTT; cdr3_aa: CASSPGRSSTEAFF
v_call: TRBV10-2; j_call: TRBJ2-1; clone_size: once; d_call: .; cdr3_nt: TGCGCCAGCAGTGCGGGGTTTAGCTCCTACAATGAGCAGTTCTTC; cdr3_aa: CASSAGFSSYNEQFF
v_call: TRBV7-2; j_call: TRBJ2-7; clone_size: .; d_call: TRBD1; cdr3_nt: TGTGCCAGCAGCTCCCGACAGGGGAGGACCTACGAGCAGTACTTC; cdr3_aa: CASSSRQGRTYEQYF
v_call: TRBV4-2; j_call: TRBJ2-5; clone_size: .; d_call: .; cdr3_nt: TGTGCCAGCAGCCAAGGGCGCCGGGTGGAAGAGACCCAGTACTTC; cdr3_aa: CASSQGRRVEETQYF
v_call: TRBV19; j_call: TRBJ2-5; clone_size: many; d_call: .; cdr3_nt: TGTGCCAGTAGTATGCAAAGTTCGGAGACCCAGTACTTC; cdr3_aa: CASSMQSSETQYF